Listed below are T cell receptor beta chains from one sample, sequenced in a study of T cells in Graves' hyperthyroidism and ophthalmopathy. A single record per CDR3 protein comes from TCRdb applying MiXCR to the multiplex PCR reads. In the table there are 450,000 to 600,000 distinct CDR3 sequences, 12% to 15% of which are singletons. The sample taken for sequencing was blood. The receptors shown here come from a woman in her forties with Graves' hyperthyroidism. Each CDR3 is given with its conserved first and last residue. The D gene is left open where the match is weak. Clone size is given for some rows only: seen once, a few or many times, or a class if the clone is expanded.

v_gene	j_gene	d_gene	abundance	CDR3nt	CDR3aa
TRBV5-1	TRBJ2-7	TRBD2	-	TGCGCCAGCAGCTTAGATCGGCTAGCGGGAGCGGAGTACGAGCAGTACTTC	CASSLDRLAGAEYEQYF
TRBV19	TRBJ2-5	-	-	TGTGCCAGTAGTGGGGACCTAGGAGAGACCCAGTACTTC	CASSGDLGETQYF
TRBV20-1	TRBJ2-3	-	many	TGCAGTGCTAGGTCATCAGGAGTCCCTGCGGCAGATACGCAGTATTTT	CSARSSGVPAADTQYF
TRBV20-1	TRBJ1-2	-	few	TGCAGTGCCCCAGGGATCTATGGCTACACCTTC	CSAPGIYGYTF
TRBV7-9	TRBJ2-2	TRBD1	few	TGTGCCAGCAGCTTTAACACAGGGGGCTCCGGGGAGCTGTTTTTT	CASSFNTGGSGELFF
TRBV20-1	TRBJ2-4	-	many	TGCAGTGCTAGATGGACGGGACGGATACTAGCCAAAAACATTCAGTACTTC	CSARWTGRILAKNIQYF
TRBV7-9	TRBJ1-2	-	few	TGTGCCAGCAGCTTATCGCCTCTCTATGGCTACACCTTC	CASSLSPLYGYTF
TRBV5-4	TRBJ2-1	TRBD2	few	TGTGCCAGCAGCTTGGTACTAGCGGGAGGGAAAGGCTACAATGAGCAGTTCTTC	CASSLVLAGGKGYNEQFF
TRBV5-1	TRBJ2-3	TRBD2	many	TGCGCCAGCAGTTCCTCTAGCGGGAGAGCAGATACGCAGTATTTT	CASSSSSGRADTQYF
TRBV18	TRBJ2-2	-	-	TGTGCCAGCTCACCACCGAGCCGGCAGAACACCGGGGAGCTGTTTTTT	CASSPPSRQNTGELFF
TRBV9	TRBJ2-1	TRBD2	-	TGTGCCAGCAGCGTAGGTCTAGCGGGAACCTACAATGAGCAGTTCTTC	CASSVGLAGTYNEQFF
TRBV7-3	TRBJ2-3	-	many	TGTGCCAGCAGCTTAGACCGGGAGTCAACAGATACGCAGTATTTT	CASSLDRESTDTQYF
TRBV24-1	TRBJ1-5	-	-	TGTGCCACCAGTGATTCTTGGAATCAGCCCCAGCATTTT	CATSDSWNQPQHF
TRBV6-2/TRBV6-3	TRBJ1-5	-	many	TGTGCCAGCACCCCCCGGGACAACTTAAATCAGCCCCAGCATTTT	CASTPRDNLNQPQHF
TRBV18	TRBJ2-1	-	many	TGTGCCAGCTCTCGACCGCCGGGGAATGAGCAGTTCTTC	CASSRPPGNEQFF
TRBV4-2	TRBJ2-1	TRBD2	-	TGTGCCAGCAGCCAAGAGGGGGGACTAGCGGGATGGGGTGAGCAGTTCTTC	CASSQEGGLAGWGEQFF
TRBV5-4	TRBJ2-2	TRBD2	-	TGTGCCAGCAGCGGCTCTAGCGGACACATCGGGGAGCTGTTTTTT	CASSGSSGHIGELFF
TRBV27	TRBJ2-1	TRBD1	many	TGTGCCAGCTCACCGGGACAGGGGTCTGTAGATGAGCAGTTCTTC	CASSPGQGSVDEQFF
TRBV20-1	TRBJ2-1	-	many	TGCAGTGCTAGAGTACCAAGCGGGCACTCCTACAATGAGCAGTTCTTC	CSARVPSGHSYNEQFF
TRBV6-1	TRBJ2-1	TRBD2	few	TGTGCCAGCAAACCCGGGACTAGTCGAAACGGTGAGCAGTTCTTC	CASKPGTSRNGEQFF
TRBV12-3/TRBV12-4	TRBJ2-1	-	-	TGTGCCATAGAAAAGGGGGTGGTGTTGAATGAGCAGTTCTTC	CAIEKGVVLNEQFF
TRBV7-8	TRBJ1-1	TRBD1	many	TGTGCCAGCAGCCAGAGGACAGGGTTGAACACTGAAGCTTTCTTT	CASSQRTGLNTEAFF
TRBV28	TRBJ2-1	TRBD1	many	TGTGCCAGCAGTTTACTGGGACAGGCGGGGGAGCAGTTCTTC	CASSLLGQAGEQFF
TRBV12-3/TRBV12-4	TRBJ2-1	-	many	TGTGCCAGCAGCCAGCACGGGGCAAGCGGCTACAATGAGCAGTTCTTC	CASSQHGASGYNEQFF
TRBV6-1	TRBJ2-3	TRBD1	few	TGTGCCAGCAGATCTAGACAGGGGTTGGATACGCAGTATTTT	CASRSRQGLDTQYF
TRBV12-3/TRBV12-4	TRBJ1-2	TRBD1	-	TGTGCCAGCAGTACGACAGGGTCCTATGGCTACACCTTC	CASSTTGSYGYTF
TRBV12-3/TRBV12-4	TRBJ1-3	TRBD1	many	TGTGCCAGCAACCCCGGGACAGATGGAAACACCATATATTTT	CASNPGTDGNTIYF
TRBV28	TRBJ2-5	-	many	TGTGCCAGCAGTCTTCAGGGATTCGAGACCCAGTACTTC	CASSLQGFETQYF
TRBV9	TRBJ2-5	-	many	TGTGCCAGCAGCGTAGGAGGGTTTGAGACCCAGTACTTC	CASSVGGFETQYF
TRBV27	TRBJ2-7	-	few	TGTGCCAGCAACCGTGGCAGGGGTGCCTACGAGCAGTACTTC	CASNRGRGAYEQYF
TRBV20-1	TRBJ2-3	-	few	TGCAGTGCAGGAGGGCCTGCAGATACGCAGTATTTT	CSAGGPADTQYF
TRBV27	TRBJ2-3	-	-	TGTGCCAGCAGTCCAAATAATACGCAGTATTTT	CASSPNNTQYF
TRBV20-1	TRBJ1-1	-	many	TGCAGTGCTAGAGATCGGAGGGAGAACACTGAAGCTTTCTTT	CSARDRRENTEAFF
TRBV20-1	TRBJ2-1	TRBD2	many	TGCAGTGCTATCGGACTAGCGGGAGGTGGGAATGAGCAGTTCTTC	CSAIGLAGGGNEQFF
TRBV18	TRBJ2-6	-	-	TGTGCCAGCTCACCACCTTTTGCTGGGGCCAACGTCCTGACTTTC	CASSPPFAGANVLTF
TRBV5-5	TRBJ2-7	TRBD2	many	TGTGCCAGCAGTTTGGCCCCTAGCGGGGACCGCTCCTACGAGCAGTACTTC	CASSLAPSGDRSYEQYF
TRBV27	TRBJ1-6	TRBD1	few	TGTGCCAGCATGACAGGGGTCCGATCACCCCTCCACTTT	CASMTGVRSPLHF
TRBV29-1	TRBJ1-5	-	-	TGCAGCGTTGTAGACGGGGGTAATCAGCCCCAGCATTTT	CSVVDGGNQPQHF
TRBV7-9	TRBJ2-1	-	-	TGTGCCAGCAGCTTAATCGAGGGGGCGGGAGAGCAGTTCTTC	CASSLIEGAGEQFF
TRBV9	TRBJ2-1	TRBD1	-	TGTGCCAGCAACTTTAAGGGACAGGGCTCCTACAATGAGCAGTTCTTC	CASNFKGQGSYNEQFF
TRBV11-2	TRBJ2-1	-	many	TGTGCCAGCAGCCCCACCGGACCAGTAAATGAGCAGTTCTTC	CASSPTGPVNEQFF
TRBV5-1	TRBJ2-1	-	many	TGCGCCAGCAGCTTGGGGCCAGGGAGTAGTGTTTACAATGAGCAGTTCTTC	CASSLGPGSSVYNEQFF
TRBV7-2	TRBJ2-5	-	few	TGTGCCAGCAGCTTAACAGTAATGGGGATCCAAGAGACCCAGTACTTC	CASSLTVMGIQETQYF
TRBV3-1	TRBJ2-5	TRBD1	many	TGTGCCAGCAGCCAAGTGGGACAGATGGAGACCCAGTACTTC	CASSQVGQMETQYF
TRBV30	TRBJ2-4	TRBD2	many	TGTGCCTGGAGTCGACTAGCGGGAGGCCGGAGAAACATTCAGTACTTC	CAWSRLAGGRRNIQYF
TRBV6-1	TRBJ2-5	-	many	TGTGCCAGCGGGACGGCCCAATATCAAGAGACCCAGTACTTC	CASGTAQYQETQYF
TRBV27	TRBJ2-7	-	many	TGTGCCAGCAGTTTAAAGGGCTCCCCGACTTACGAGCAGTACTTC	CASSLKGSPTYEQYF
TRBV28	TRBJ2-5	TRBD2	-	TGTGCCAGCACCTCTTCTAGCGGGAGGCGAGAGACCCAGTACTTC	CASTSSSGRRETQYF
TRBV7-9	TRBJ1-4	-	many	TGTGCCAGCAGCGAGTCCCCAGGGTCGACTAATGAAAAACTGTTTTTT	CASSESPGSTNEKLFF
TRBV20-1	TRBJ2-1	-	many	TGCAGTGCTAGGGTCGCCTACAATGAGCAGTTCTTC	CSARVAYNEQFF
TRBV4-1	TRBJ1-4	-	few	TGCGCCAGCAGCCAACCTCGGGGGGCAAATGAAAAACTGTTTTTT	CASSQPRGANEKLFF
TRBV7-3	TRBJ2-7	TRBD1	many	TGTGCCAGCAGCTTAACTAAGGGACAGGCGCCCTCCTACGAGCAGTACTTC	CASSLTKGQAPSYEQYF
TRBV19	TRBJ2-4	-	-	TGTGCCAGTAGTATTGGTGGGCGAAGGGACATTCAGTACTTC	CASSIGGRRDIQYF
TRBV13	TRBJ2-3	-	-	TGTGCCAGCAAGGACTGGCTCACAGATACGCAGTATTTT	CASKDWLTDTQYF
TRBV11-2	TRBJ1-1	TRBD1	many	TGTGCCAGCAGCCCAGGGGGCGCGAGGATCACTGAAGCTTTCTTT	CASSPGGARITEAFF
TRBV7-9	TRBJ1-2	-	few	TGTGCCAGCAGCCCGTGGACATCGGCCTCTAACTATGGCTACACCTTC	CASSPWTSASNYGYTF
TRBV4-1	TRBJ2-2	-	few	TGCGCCAGCAGCCGCTTATTAGGGGGGGCGAACACCGGGGAGCTGTTTTTT	CASSRLLGGANTGELFF
TRBV20-1	TRBJ1-1	-	-	TGCAGTGCCTTCGGACGGGGAACTGAAGCTTTCTTT	CSAFGRGTEAFF
TRBV11-2	TRBJ1-4	-	few	TGTGCCAGCAGCAGGGGTTTGGAAAAACTGTTTTTT	CASSRGLEKLFF